This T cell receptor beta chain comes out of a study of blood T cells in healthy people across ages. Combining a sample-barcoded 5' primer with a J-beta primer mix, a second PCR ran for 7 to 11 cycles. Unique molecular identifiers of 12 random nucleotides labeled each cDNA. TCRdb called the 5' RACE reads again in MiXCR, with one record for every CDR3 protein. The sample records over a million distinct CDR3 sequences, 42% being singletons. Trimming left V 2 bases short and J 5 bases short, with 15 bases between. This CDR3 has 15 amino acids. V gene TRBV12-3 or TRBV12-4 combines with J gene TRBJ2-5; D remains ambiguous. Sequencing used blood. This TCR came from a woman under 30 in good health. The DNA of the CDR3 is TGTGCCAGCAGTTTAAACCCCCAGGCGGCTGAGACCCAGTACTTC. Amino acids: CASSLNPQAAETQYF.